The TCR beta chain under discussion was sequenced for a study of blood T cell repertoires in COVID-19. Method: immunoSEQ multiplex PCR; TCRdb's copy keeps in-frame clones and lacks some. The sample records nearly 100,000 clones, approximately 84% being singletons. V lost 0 bases to trimming and J lost 4 bases, with 13 bases between them. Germline lookup yields CDR1 SGDLS and CDR2 YYNGEE. This CDR3 region has 15 residues. This chain joins TRBV9 and TRBJ1-1; D is uncertain. This TCR was sampled from a man in his 70s with acute or convalescent COVID-19. Sequencing was performed on peripheral blood. The CDR3 DNA sequence: TGTGCCAGCAGCGTAGGTTTCGGTCGAAGCACTGAAGCTTTCTTT. This encodes CASSVGFGRSTEAFF.